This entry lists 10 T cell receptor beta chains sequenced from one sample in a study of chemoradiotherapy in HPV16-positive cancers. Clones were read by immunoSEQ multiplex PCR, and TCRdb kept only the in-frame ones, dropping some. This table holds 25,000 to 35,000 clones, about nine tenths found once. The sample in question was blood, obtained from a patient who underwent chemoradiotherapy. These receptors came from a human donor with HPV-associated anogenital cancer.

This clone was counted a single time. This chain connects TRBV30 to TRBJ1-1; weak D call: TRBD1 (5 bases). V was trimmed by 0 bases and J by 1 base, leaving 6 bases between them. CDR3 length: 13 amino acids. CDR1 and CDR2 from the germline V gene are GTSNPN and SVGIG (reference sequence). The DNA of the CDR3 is TGTGCCTGGAGTGTTGGGACGAACACTGAAGCTTTCTTT. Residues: CAWSVGTNTEAFF. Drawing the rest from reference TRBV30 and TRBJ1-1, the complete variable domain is SQTIHQWPATLVQPVGSPLSLECTVEGTSNPNLYWYRQAAGRGLQLLFYSVGIGQISSEVPQNLSASRPQDRQFILSSKKLLLSDSGFYLCAWSVGTNTEAFFGQGTRLTVV.

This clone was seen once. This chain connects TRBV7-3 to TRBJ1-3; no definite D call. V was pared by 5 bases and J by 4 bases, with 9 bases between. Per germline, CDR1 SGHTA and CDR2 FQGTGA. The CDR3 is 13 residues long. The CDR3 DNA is TGTGCCAGCAGCAGGGAGTCCGGAAACACCATATATTTT. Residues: CASSRESGNTIYF.

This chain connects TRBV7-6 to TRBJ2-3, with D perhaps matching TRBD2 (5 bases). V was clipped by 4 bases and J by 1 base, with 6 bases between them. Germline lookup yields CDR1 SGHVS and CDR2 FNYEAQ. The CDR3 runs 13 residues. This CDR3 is CASSSAGTDTQYF. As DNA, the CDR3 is TGTGCCAGCAGCTCAGCGGGCACAGATACGCAGTATTTT. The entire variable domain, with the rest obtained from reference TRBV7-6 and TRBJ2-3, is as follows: GAGVSQSPRYKVTKRGQDVALRCDPISGHVSLYWYRQALGQGPEFLTYFNYEAQQDKSGLPNDRFSAERPEGSISTLTIQRTEQRDSAMYRCASSSAGTDTQYFGPGTRLTVL.

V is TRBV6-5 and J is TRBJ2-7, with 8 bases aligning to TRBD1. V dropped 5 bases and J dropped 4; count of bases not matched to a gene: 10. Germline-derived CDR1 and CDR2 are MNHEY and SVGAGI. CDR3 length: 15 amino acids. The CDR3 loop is CASSGGQVGSYEQYF. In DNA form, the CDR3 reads TGTGCCAGCAGTGGGGGACAGGTAGGGTCGTACGAGCAGTACTTC.

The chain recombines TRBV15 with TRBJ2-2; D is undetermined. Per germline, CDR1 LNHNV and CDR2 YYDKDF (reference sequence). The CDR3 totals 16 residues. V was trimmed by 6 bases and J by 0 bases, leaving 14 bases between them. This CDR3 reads CATRGWMGTNTGELFF. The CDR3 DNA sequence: TGTGCCACCAGGGGGTGGATGGGTACGAACACCGGGGAGCTGTTTTTT.

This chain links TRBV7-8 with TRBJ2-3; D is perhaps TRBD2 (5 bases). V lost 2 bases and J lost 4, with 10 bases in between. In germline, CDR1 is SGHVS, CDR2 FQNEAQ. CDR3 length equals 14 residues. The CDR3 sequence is CASSLKRVADTQYF. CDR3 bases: TGTGCCAGCAGCTTAAAGAGGGTGGCAGATACGCAGTATTTT.

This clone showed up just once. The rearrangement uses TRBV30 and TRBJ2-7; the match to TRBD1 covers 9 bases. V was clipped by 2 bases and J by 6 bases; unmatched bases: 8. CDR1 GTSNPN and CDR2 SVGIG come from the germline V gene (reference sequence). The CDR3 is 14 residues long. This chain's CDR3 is CAWSTRTGVVEQYF. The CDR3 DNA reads TGTGCCTGGAGTACCCGGACAGGGGTAGTCGAGCAGTACTTC.

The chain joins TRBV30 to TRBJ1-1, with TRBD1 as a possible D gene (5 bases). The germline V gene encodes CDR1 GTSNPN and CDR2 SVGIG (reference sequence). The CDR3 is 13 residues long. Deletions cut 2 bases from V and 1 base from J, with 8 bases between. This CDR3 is CAWSRQTNTEAFF. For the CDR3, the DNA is TGTGCCTGGAGTCGACAGACGAACACTGAAGCTTTCTTT.

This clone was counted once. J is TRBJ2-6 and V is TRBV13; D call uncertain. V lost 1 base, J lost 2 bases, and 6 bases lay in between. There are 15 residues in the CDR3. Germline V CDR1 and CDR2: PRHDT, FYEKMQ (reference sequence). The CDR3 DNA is TGTGCCAGCAGCTTAGCCCAGGCTGGGGCCAACGTCCTGACTTTC. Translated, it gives CASSLAQAGANVLTF.

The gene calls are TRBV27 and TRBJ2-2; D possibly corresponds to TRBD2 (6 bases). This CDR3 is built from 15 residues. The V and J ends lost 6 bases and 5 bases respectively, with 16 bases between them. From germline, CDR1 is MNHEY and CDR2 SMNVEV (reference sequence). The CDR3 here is CASRGAGRGTGELFF. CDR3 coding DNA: TGTGCCAGCAGAGGGGCGGGAAGAGGGACCGGGGAGCTGTTTTTT.